The rows below give T cell receptor beta chains drawn from one sample of a study of spatial heterogeneity in lung cancer. TCRdb re-analysed the 5' RACE reads in MiXCR, keeping a single row per CDR3 protein. The sample holds 13,000 or so distinct CDR3 sequences, around 3.2% seen once. This specimen was lung tumor tissue, taken at surgery. The source of these receptors is a male donor with early-stage non-small cell lung cancer. Each CDR3 is given with its conserved first and last residue. Fields, in order: V gene, J gene, clone size, D gene, CDR3 protein, CDR3 DNA. D genes are given only for firm matches. Expanded clones are given a class, and other clones once, few, many or no size at all.

v_call: TRBV7-3
j_call: TRBJ1-1
clone_size: medium-sized
d_call: TRBD1
cdr3_aa: CASSPGPGTGYTEAFF
cdr3_nt: TGTGCCAGCAGCCCAGGTCCCGGGACAGGCTACACTGAAGCTTTCTTT

v_call: TRBV30
j_call: TRBJ1-5
clone_size: many
d_call: .
cdr3_aa: CAWSSLGAASNQPQHF
cdr3_nt: TGTGCCTGGAGTTCTCTTGGCGCAGCATCCAATCAGCCCCAGCATTTT

v_call: TRBV5-1
j_call: TRBJ2-3
clone_size: many
d_call: TRBD1
cdr3_aa: CASSQQGTDTQYF
cdr3_nt: TGCGCCAGCAGCCAACAGGGGACAGATACGCAGTATTTT

v_call: TRBV7-9
j_call: TRBJ2-2
clone_size: many
d_call: .
cdr3_aa: CASSSAGVSTGELFF
cdr3_nt: TGTGCCAGCAGCTCGGCTGGCGTGAGCACCGGGGAGCTGTTTTTT

v_call: TRBV7-7
j_call: TRBJ2-3
clone_size: many
d_call: TRBD2
cdr3_aa: CASSSGTRADTQYF
cdr3_nt: TGTGCTAGCAGCTCCGGGACTAGGGCAGATACGCAGTATTTT

v_call: TRBV5-1
j_call: TRBJ1-4
clone_size: many
d_call: .
cdr3_aa: CASSWGGLNEKLFF
cdr3_nt: TGCGCCAGCAGCTGGGGGGGGCTGAATGAAAAACTGTTTTTT

v_call: TRBV20-1
j_call: TRBJ2-7
clone_size: once
d_call: .
cdr3_aa: CSAGQGGLREQYF
cdr3_nt: TGCAGTGCTGGGCAGGGCGGCCTGAGGGAGCAGTACTTC

v_call: TRBV7-2
j_call: TRBJ1-1
clone_size: many
d_call: .
cdr3_aa: CASSGRITEAFF
cdr3_nt: TGTGCCAGCAGCGGTCGAATAACTGAAGCTTTCTTT

v_call: TRBV7-2
j_call: TRBJ1-2
clone_size: many
d_call: .
cdr3_aa: CASSLAGQFHGYTF
cdr3_nt: TGTGCCAGCAGCTTAGCGGGGCAGTTTCATGGCTACACCTTC

v_call: TRBV12-3/TRBV12-4
j_call: TRBJ2-7
clone_size: large
d_call: .
cdr3_aa: CATSRSYEQYF
cdr3_nt: TGTGCCACGAGTAGGTCCTACGAGCAGTACTTC

v_call: TRBV5-6
j_call: TRBJ2-5
clone_size: many
d_call: .
cdr3_aa: CASSLERMEETQYF
cdr3_nt: TGTGCCAGCAGCTTGGAAAGGATGGAGGAGACCCAGTACTTC

v_call: TRBV10-1
j_call: TRBJ2-7
clone_size: few
d_call: .
cdr3_aa: CASSDWSDSEQYF
cdr3_nt: TGCGCCAGCAGTGATTGGAGCGACAGCGAGCAGTACTTC

v_call: TRBV6-7
j_call: TRBJ1-2
clone_size: many
d_call: .
cdr3_aa: CASRLRYRDKRYNYGYTF
cdr3_nt: TGTGCCAGCAGACTCCGGTACAGGGATAAGAGGTATAACTATGGCTACACCTTC

v_call: TRBV14
j_call: TRBJ2-7
clone_size: many
d_call: TRBD1
cdr3_aa: CASSPGQGAEQYF
cdr3_nt: TGTGCCAGCAGCCCGGGACAGGGGGCCGAGCAGTACTTC

v_call: TRBV7-6
j_call: TRBJ2-7
clone_size: .
d_call: TRBD2
cdr3_aa: CASSRPGGGEQYF
cdr3_nt: TGTGCCAGCAGCCGACCCGGGGGGGGCGAGCAGTACTTC

v_call: TRBV27
j_call: TRBJ2-5
clone_size: many
d_call: .
cdr3_aa: CASRSSDRTLGAQYF
cdr3_nt: TGTGCCAGCAGATCAAGTGACAGGACCTTGGGGGCCCAGTACTTC

v_call: TRBV4-3
j_call: TRBJ2-7
clone_size: many
d_call: TRBD2
cdr3_aa: CASSQGIGTSGGYEQYF
cdr3_nt: TGCGCCAGCAGCCAGGGAATTGGGACTAGCGGGGGGTACGAGCAGTACTTC

v_call: TRBV5-1
j_call: TRBJ2-2
clone_size: many
d_call: .
cdr3_aa: CASSPNRESRTGELFF
cdr3_nt: TGCGCCAGCAGCCCGAACAGGGAGTCTCGCACCGGGGAGCTGTTTTTT

v_call: TRBV30
j_call: TRBJ1-1
clone_size: many
d_call: .
cdr3_aa: CAWRGAGQSTEAFF
cdr3_nt: TGTGCCTGGAGGGGGGCAGGGCAGAGCACTGAAGCTTTCTTT

v_call: TRBV28
j_call: TRBJ1-4
clone_size: .
d_call: TRBD1
cdr3_aa: CASSPGQLKEKLFF
cdr3_nt: TGTGCCAGCAGCCCGGGACAGCTGAAGGAAAAACTGTTTTTT

v_call: TRBV10-3
j_call: TRBJ2-1
clone_size: many
d_call: .
cdr3_aa: CAISDPLRGAGNEQFF
cdr3_nt: TGTGCCATCAGTGACCCGCTAAGGGGGGCAGGTAATGAGCAGTTCTTC

v_call: TRBV18
j_call: TRBJ1-2
clone_size: many
d_call: TRBD1
cdr3_aa: CASSPRRGGGYGYTF
cdr3_nt: TGTGCCAGCTCACCAAGGCGAGGGGGCGGCTATGGCTACACCTTC

v_call: TRBV5-1
j_call: TRBJ2-3
clone_size: many
d_call: .
cdr3_aa: CASSLWTASTDTQYF
cdr3_nt: TGCGCCAGCAGCTTGTGGACAGCAAGCACAGATACGCAGTATTTT

v_call: TRBV28
j_call: TRBJ1-5
clone_size: many
d_call: .
cdr3_aa: CASSFGGNNQPQHF
cdr3_nt: TGTGCCAGCAGTTTCGGGGGTAACAATCAGCCCCAGCATTTT

v_call: TRBV7-2
j_call: TRBJ1-6
clone_size: many
d_call: TRBD1
cdr3_aa: CASSFRTGAESPLHF
cdr3_nt: TGTGCCAGCAGCTTTCGGACAGGGGCGGAGTCACCCCTCCACTTT

v_call: TRBV4-1
j_call: TRBJ1-6
clone_size: many
d_call: .
cdr3_aa: CASSQDGQGRYNSPLHF
cdr3_nt: TGCGCCAGCAGCCAAGATGGGCAGGGGCGCTATAATTCACCCCTCCACTTT

v_call: TRBV15
j_call: TRBJ1-2
clone_size: many
d_call: .
cdr3_aa: CATSSLSNYGYTF
cdr3_nt: TGTGCCACCAGCAGCCTATCTAACTATGGCTACACCTTC

v_call: TRBV11-3
j_call: TRBJ2-5
clone_size: many
d_call: TRBD2
cdr3_aa: CASSMGLAGGAGETQYF
cdr3_nt: TGTGCCAGCAGCATGGGACTAGCGGGGGGTGCCGGAGAGACCCAGTACTTC

v_call: TRBV24-1
j_call: TRBJ2-1
clone_size: many
d_call: TRBD2
cdr3_aa: CATSDLPTGGRVGNEQFF
cdr3_nt: TGTGCCACCAGTGATCTACCGACGGGGGGGCGAGTTGGCAATGAGCAGTTCTTC

v_call: TRBV12-3/TRBV12-4
j_call: TRBJ1-2
clone_size: many
d_call: .
cdr3_aa: CASRGGTDYGYTF
cdr3_nt: TGTGCCAGCAGGGGGGGGACGGACTATGGCTACACCTTC

v_call: TRBV3-1
j_call: TRBJ2-2
clone_size: many
d_call: .
cdr3_aa: CASSQAEGGGQNTGELFF
cdr3_nt: TGTGCCAGCAGCCAAGCCGAAGGGGGGGGCCAGAACACCGGGGAGCTGTTTTTT

v_call: TRBV7-9
j_call: TRBJ1-6
clone_size: .
d_call: .
cdr3_aa: CASSLPGQSMSLHF
cdr3_nt: TGTGCCAGCAGTTTGCCCGGACAGTCAATGTCCCTCCACTTT

v_call: TRBV6-5
j_call: TRBJ1-1
clone_size: many
d_call: TRBD1
cdr3_aa: CASSTGTANTEAFF
cdr3_nt: TGTGCCAGCAGTACCGGGACAGCGAACACTGAAGCTTTCTTT

v_call: TRBV7-2
j_call: TRBJ2-1
clone_size: many
d_call: TRBD2
cdr3_aa: CASSPGLAGFSYNEQFF
cdr3_nt: TGTGCCAGCAGCCCTGGACTAGCGGGGTTTTCCTACAATGAGCAGTTCTTC

v_call: TRBV6-2/TRBV6-3
j_call: TRBJ2-2
clone_size: few
d_call: .
cdr3_aa: CASSYYTGELFF
cdr3_nt: TGTGCCAGCAGTTACTACACCGGGGAGCTGTTTTTT

v_call: TRBV12-3/TRBV12-4
j_call: TRBJ1-1
clone_size: many
d_call: .
cdr3_aa: CASSSGSDKTEAFF
cdr3_nt: TGTGCCAGCAGCTCCGGGTCGGACAAAACTGAAGCTTTCTTT

v_call: TRBV5-1
j_call: TRBJ2-1
clone_size: many
d_call: TRBD1
cdr3_aa: CASSSTGGSYNEQFF
cdr3_nt: TGCGCCAGCAGCTCAACAGGGGGCTCCTACAATGAGCAGTTCTTC

v_call: TRBV6-4
j_call: TRBJ2-2
clone_size: many
d_call: .
cdr3_aa: CASSRDWSGELFF
cdr3_nt: TGTGCCAGCAGTCGGGACTGGTCCGGGGAGCTGTTTTTT

v_call: TRBV4-1
j_call: TRBJ1-1
clone_size: medium-sized
d_call: .
cdr3_aa: CASSHRTSSRTEAFF
cdr3_nt: TGCGCCAGCAGCCATCGGACATCTAGTCGGACTGAAGCTTTCTTT

v_call: TRBV5-1
j_call: TRBJ1-4
clone_size: few
d_call: .
cdr3_aa: CASSEQEDGKLFF
cdr3_nt: TGCGCCAGCAGCGAACAGGAGGACGGAAAACTGTTTTTT

v_call: TRBV7-8
j_call: TRBJ2-5
clone_size: few
d_call: .
cdr3_aa: CASSPIQGMGTQYF
cdr3_nt: TGTGCCAGCAGCCCAATACAGGGAATGGGGACCCAGTACTTC

v_call: TRBV11-2
j_call: TRBJ2-4
clone_size: few
d_call: .
cdr3_aa: CASTVDRQNIQYF
cdr3_nt: TGTGCCAGCACCGTTGACAGACAAAACATTCAGTACTTC

v_call: TRBV7-6
j_call: TRBJ1-1
clone_size: many
d_call: .
cdr3_aa: CASSPPSRPEAFF
cdr3_nt: TGTGCCAGCAGCCCACCGTCTCGCCCTGAAGCTTTCTTT

v_call: TRBV5-1
j_call: TRBJ2-5
clone_size: many
d_call: .
cdr3_aa: CASSSVGSVSAETQYF
cdr3_nt: TGCGCCAGCAGCTCCGTGGGTAGCGTCAGTGCGGAGACCCAGTACTTC

v_call: TRBV7-3
j_call: TRBJ2-2
clone_size: many
d_call: .
cdr3_aa: CASSLRGPTNTGELFF
cdr3_nt: TGTGCCAGCAGCTTAAGAGGACCGACGAACACCGGGGAGCTGTTTTTT

v_call: TRBV28
j_call: TRBJ2-5
clone_size: many
d_call: .
cdr3_aa: CASSSLGDLETQYF
cdr3_nt: TGTGCCAGCAGTTCCCTCGGGGATCTGGAGACCCAGTACTTC

v_call: TRBV4-1
j_call: TRBJ2-1
clone_size: many
d_call: TRBD2
cdr3_aa: CASSWTSGGANEQFF
cdr3_nt: TGCGCCAGCAGCTGGACTAGCGGGGGGGCCAATGAGCAGTTCTTC

v_call: TRBV7-7
j_call: TRBJ1-4
clone_size: many
d_call: .
cdr3_aa: CASSEGRGDNEKLFF
cdr3_nt: TGTGCTAGCAGCGAAGGGAGAGGTGATAATGAAAAACTGTTTTTT

v_call: TRBV6-5
j_call: TRBJ2-7
clone_size: many
d_call: .
cdr3_aa: CASRPRQGGGYEQYF
cdr3_nt: TGTGCCAGCAGACCTAGACAGGGAGGGGGCTACGAGCAGTACTTC

v_call: TRBV3-1
j_call: TRBJ2-7
clone_size: many
d_call: .
cdr3_aa: CASSQSTFSYEQYF
cdr3_nt: TGTGCCAGCAGCCAATCCACATTCTCCTACGAGCAGTACTTC